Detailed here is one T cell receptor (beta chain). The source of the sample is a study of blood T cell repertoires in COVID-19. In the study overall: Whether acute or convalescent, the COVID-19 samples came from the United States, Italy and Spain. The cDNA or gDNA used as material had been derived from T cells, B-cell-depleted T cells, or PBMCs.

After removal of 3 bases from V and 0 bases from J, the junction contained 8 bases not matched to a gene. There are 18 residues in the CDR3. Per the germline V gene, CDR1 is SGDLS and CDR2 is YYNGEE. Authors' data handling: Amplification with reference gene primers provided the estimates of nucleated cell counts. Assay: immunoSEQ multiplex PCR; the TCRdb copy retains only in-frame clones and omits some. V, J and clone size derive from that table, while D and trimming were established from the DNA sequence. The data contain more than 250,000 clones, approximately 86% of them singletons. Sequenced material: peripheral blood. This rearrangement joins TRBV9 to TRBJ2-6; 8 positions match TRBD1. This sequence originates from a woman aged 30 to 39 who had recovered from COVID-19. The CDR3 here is CASSDRDRLSSGANVLTF. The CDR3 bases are TGTGCCAGCAGCGACCGGGACAGGCTAAGCTCTGGGGCCAACGTCCTGACTTTC. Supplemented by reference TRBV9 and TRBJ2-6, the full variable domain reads DSGVTQTPKHLITATGQRVTLRCSPRSGDLSVYWYQQSLDQGLQFLIQYYNGEERAKGNILERFSAQQFPDLHSELNLSSLELGDSALYFCASSDRDRLSSGANVLTFGAGSRLTVL.